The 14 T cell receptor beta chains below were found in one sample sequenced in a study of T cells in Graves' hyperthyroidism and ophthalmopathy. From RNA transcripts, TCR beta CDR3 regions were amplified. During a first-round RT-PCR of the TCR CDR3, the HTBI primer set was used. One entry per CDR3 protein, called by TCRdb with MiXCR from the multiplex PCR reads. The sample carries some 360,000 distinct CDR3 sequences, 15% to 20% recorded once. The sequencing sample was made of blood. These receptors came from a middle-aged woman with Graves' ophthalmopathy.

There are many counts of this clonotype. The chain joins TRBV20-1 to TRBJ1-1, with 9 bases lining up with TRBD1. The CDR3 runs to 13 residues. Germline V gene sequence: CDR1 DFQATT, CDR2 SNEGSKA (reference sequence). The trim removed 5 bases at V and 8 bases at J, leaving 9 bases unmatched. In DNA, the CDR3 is TGCAGTGCTCCACGGACAGGGGATTTCGAAGCTTTCTTT. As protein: CSAPRTGDFEAFF.

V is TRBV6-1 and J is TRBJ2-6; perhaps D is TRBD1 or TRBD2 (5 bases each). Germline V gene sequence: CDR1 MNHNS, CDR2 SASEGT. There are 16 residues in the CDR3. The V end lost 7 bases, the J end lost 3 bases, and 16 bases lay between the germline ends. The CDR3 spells CASTDGGDGGANVLTF. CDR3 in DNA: TGTGCCAGCACCGACGGTGGGGACGGTGGGGCCAACGTCCTGACTTTC.

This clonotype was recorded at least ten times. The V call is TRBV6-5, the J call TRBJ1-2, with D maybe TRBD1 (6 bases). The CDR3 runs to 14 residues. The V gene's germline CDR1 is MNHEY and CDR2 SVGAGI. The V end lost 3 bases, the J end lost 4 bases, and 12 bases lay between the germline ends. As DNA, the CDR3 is TGTGCCAGCAGTTATTTGGGCAGGGGCTATGGCTACACCTTC. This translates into CASSYLGRGYGYTF.

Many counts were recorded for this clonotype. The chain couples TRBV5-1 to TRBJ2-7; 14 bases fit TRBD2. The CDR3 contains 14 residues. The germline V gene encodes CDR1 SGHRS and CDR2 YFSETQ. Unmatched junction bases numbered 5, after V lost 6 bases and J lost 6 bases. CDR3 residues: CASKKGLAGAEQYF. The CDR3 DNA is TGCGCCAGCAAGAAGGGACTAGCGGGAGCCGAGCAGTACTTC.

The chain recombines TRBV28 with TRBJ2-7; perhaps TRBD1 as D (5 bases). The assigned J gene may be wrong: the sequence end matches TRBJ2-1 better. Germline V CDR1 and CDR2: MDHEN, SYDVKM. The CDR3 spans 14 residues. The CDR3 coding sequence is TGTGCCAGCAGTTTAGGCAGGGCTTCCTACGAGCAGTTCTTC. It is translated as CASSLGRASYEQFF.

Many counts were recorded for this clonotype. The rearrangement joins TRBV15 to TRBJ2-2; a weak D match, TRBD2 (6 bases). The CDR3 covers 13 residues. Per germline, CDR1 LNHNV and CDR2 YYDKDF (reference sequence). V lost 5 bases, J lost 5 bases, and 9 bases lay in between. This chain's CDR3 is CATSGRWTGELFF. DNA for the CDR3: TGTGCCACCAGCGGGAGGTGGACCGGGGAGCTGTTTTTT.

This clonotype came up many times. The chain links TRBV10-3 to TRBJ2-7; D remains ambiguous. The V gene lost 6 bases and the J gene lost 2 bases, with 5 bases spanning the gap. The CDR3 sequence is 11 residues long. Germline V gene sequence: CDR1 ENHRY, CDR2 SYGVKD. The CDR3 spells CAIRATYEQYF. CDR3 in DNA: TGTGCCATCAGGGCAACCTACGAGCAGTACTTC.

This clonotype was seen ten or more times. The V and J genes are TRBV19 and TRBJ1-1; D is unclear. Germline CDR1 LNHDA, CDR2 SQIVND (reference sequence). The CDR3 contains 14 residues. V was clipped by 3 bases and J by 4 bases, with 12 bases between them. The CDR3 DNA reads TGTGCCAGTAGTATTGAGGCGTCGAGCACTGAAGCTTTCTTT. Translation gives CASSIEASSTEAFF.

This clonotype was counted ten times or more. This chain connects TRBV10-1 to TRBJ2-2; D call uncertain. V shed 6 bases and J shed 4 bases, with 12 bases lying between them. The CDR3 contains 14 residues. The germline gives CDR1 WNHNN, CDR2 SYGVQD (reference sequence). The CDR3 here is CASSDQEGTGELFF. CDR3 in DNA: TGCGCCAGCAGCGATCAAGAAGGCACCGGGGAGCTGTTTTTT.

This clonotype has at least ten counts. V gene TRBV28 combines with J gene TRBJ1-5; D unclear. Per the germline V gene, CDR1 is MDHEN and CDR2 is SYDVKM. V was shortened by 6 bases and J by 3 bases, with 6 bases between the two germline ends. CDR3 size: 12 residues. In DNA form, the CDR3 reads TGTGCCAGCAGAGGAAACAATCAGCCCCAGCATTTT. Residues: CASRGNNQPQHF.

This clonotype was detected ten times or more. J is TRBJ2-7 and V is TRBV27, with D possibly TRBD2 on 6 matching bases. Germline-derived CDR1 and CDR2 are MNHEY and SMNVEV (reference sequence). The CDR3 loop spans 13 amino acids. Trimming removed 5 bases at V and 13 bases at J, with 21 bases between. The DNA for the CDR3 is TGTGCCAGCAGTCTACCGGGGGTCGTAAGTTTATACTTC. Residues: CASSLPGVVSLYF.

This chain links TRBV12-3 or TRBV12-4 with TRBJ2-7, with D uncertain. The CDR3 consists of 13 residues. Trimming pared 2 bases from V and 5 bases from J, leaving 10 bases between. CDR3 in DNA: TGTGCCAGCAGTTTATTTTCTGGGGACGAGCAGTACTTC. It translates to CASSLFSGDEQYF.

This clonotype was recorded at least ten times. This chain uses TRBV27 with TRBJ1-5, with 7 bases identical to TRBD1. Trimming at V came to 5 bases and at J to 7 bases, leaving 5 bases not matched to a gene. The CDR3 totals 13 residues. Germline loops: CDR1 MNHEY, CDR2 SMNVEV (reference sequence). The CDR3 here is CASSTGVSQPQHF. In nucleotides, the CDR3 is TGTGCCAGCAGTACAGGGGTGAGCCAGCCCCAGCATTTT.

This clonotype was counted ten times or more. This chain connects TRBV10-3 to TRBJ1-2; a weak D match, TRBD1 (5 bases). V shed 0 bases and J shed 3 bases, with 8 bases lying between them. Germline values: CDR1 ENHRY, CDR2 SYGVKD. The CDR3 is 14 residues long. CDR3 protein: CAISESGEDYGYTF. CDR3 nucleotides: TGTGCCATCAGTGAGTCGGGGGAAGACTATGGCTACACCTTC.